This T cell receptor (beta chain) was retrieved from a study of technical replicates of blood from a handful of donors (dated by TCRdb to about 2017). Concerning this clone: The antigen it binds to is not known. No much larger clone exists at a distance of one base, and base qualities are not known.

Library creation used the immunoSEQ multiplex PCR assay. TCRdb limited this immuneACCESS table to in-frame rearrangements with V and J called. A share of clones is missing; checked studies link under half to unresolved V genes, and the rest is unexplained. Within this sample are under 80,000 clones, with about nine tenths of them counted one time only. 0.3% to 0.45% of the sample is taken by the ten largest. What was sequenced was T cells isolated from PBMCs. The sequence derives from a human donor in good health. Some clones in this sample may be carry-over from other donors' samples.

The base sequence is TGTGCCAGCAGCTTGGACAGGGGGCTCGGCTATGGCTACACCTTC. Translated, this gives CASSLDRGLGYGYTF. The chain links TRBV5-5 with TRBJ1-2, with 9 bases matching TRBD1. V is cut back by 0 bases and J by 4 bases, with 4 bases in the junction unmatched. For CDR1 and CDR2, the germline V gene (reference sequence) lists SGHKS and YYEKEE. The CDR3 goes from the cysteine to the phenylalanine over 15 residues. Only CDR3 DNA remains: 45 bases, in frame from the first base.